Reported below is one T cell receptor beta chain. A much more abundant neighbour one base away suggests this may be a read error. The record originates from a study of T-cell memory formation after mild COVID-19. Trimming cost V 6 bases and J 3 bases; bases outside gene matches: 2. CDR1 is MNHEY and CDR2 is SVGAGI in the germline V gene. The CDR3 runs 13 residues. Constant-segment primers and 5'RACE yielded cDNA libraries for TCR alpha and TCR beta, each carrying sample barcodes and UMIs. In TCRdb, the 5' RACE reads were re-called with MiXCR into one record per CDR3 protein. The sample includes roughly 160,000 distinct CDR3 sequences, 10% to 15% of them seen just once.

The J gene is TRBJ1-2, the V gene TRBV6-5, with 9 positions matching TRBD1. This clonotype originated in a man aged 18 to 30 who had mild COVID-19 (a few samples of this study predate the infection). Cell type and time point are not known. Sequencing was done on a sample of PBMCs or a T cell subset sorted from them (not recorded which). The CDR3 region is CASRRDRDYGYTF. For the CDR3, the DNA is TGTGCCAGCAGGCGGGACAGGGACTATGGCTACACCTTC.